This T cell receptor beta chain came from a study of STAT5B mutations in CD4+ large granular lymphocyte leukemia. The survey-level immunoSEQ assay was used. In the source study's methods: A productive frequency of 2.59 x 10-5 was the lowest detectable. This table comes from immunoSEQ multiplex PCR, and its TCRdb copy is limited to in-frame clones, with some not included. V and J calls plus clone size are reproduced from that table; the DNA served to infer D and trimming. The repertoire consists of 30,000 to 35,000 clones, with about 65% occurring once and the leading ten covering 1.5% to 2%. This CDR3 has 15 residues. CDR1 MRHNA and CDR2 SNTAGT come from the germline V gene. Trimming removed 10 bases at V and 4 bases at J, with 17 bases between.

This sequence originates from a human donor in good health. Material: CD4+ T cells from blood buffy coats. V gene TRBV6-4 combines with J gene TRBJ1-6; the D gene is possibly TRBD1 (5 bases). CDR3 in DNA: TGTGCCACCCGGGGCAGGGTTACTTATAATTCACCCCTCCACTTT. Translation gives CATRGRVTYNSPLHF.